This T cell receptor (beta chain) comes out of a study of blood T cell repertoires in COVID-19. Turning to the study itself: Acute and convalescent COVID-19 specimens originated in the United States, Italy and Spain. In each case, the material was cDNA or gDNA derived from T cells, B-cell-depleted T cells, or PBMCs.

Germline assignment: CDR1 MGHRA and CDR2 YSYEKL. The V gene lost 1 base and the J gene lost 0 bases, with 8 bases spanning the gap. CDR3 size: 15 residues. Regarding this clone: Different DNA sequences within this sample yield the same CDR3.

While infection was still active, Seattle patients were enrolled and then followed longitudinally. The assay was immunoSEQ multiplex PCR, and TCRdb's table has in-frame clones only and misses some. The data contain around 340,000 clones, 86% of them seen just once; the ten biggest clones take up 7.1%. The TCR originated in a woman in her sixties or seventies with COVID-19, enrolled during active disease. The V and J genes are TRBV4-1 and TRBJ2-3, with D perhaps matching TRBD1 (6 bases). The sequencing input was peripheral blood. CDR3 in DNA: TGCGCCAGCAGCCAAGTGGGGGCTAGCACAGATACGCAGTATTTT. Protein sequence: CASSQVGASTDTQYF.